A single sample is the source of the 16 T cell receptor beta chains below, sequenced in a study of T cell responses to AZD1222 COVID-19 vaccine. The repertoire was sequenced with immunoSEQ multiplex PCR; TCRdb's copy has only in-frame clones and lacks some. The sample carries roughly 110,000 clones, around 90% recorded once. The source was peripheral blood, collected on day 0 of AZD1222 vaccination. These receptors were taken from an adult in good health.

This sequence joins TRBV27 and TRBJ2-4; TRBD2 agrees at 11 bases. The CDR3 consists of 16 residues. The germline gives CDR1 MNHEY, CDR2 SMNVEV (reference sequence). Trimming removed 5 bases from V and 0 bases from J; junction bases left unmatched: 3. The CDR3 DNA follows: TGTGCCAGCAGTCTGGGACTAGCGGCAGCCAAAAACATTCAGTACTTC. This sequence encodes CASSLGLAAAKNIQYF.

V is TRBV7-2 and J is TRBJ1-2; D is undetermined. The germline CDR1 and CDR2 sequences are SGHTA and FQGNSA. This CDR3 spans 15 amino acids. With 1 base removed from V and 7 bases from J, the gap between germline ends came to 16 bases. CDR3 region: CASSLGPINGGGYTF. CDR3 bases: TGTGCCAGCAGCTTAGGACCGATTAACGGAGGTGGCTACACCTTC. The full variable domain, rest sourced from reference TRBV7-2 and TRBJ1-2, is GAGVSQSPSNKVTEKGKDVELRCDPISGHTALYWYRQSLGQGLEFLIYFQGNSAPDKSGLPSDRFSAERTGGSVSTLTIQRTQQEDSAVYLCASSLGPINGGGYTFGSGTRLTVV.

J is TRBJ1-4 and V is TRBV6-6; D is perhaps TRBD1 (6 bases). V dropped 7 bases and J dropped 4 bases, with 13 bases sitting between them. The CDR3 covers 14 residues. CDR1 is MNHNY, CDR2 SVGAGI, per germline (reference sequence). In DNA, the CDR3 is TGTGCCAGCAAGGACAGTAAACTTAATGAAAAACTGTTTTTT. Amino acid sequence: CASKDSKLNEKLFF.

V usage is TRBV7-3 and J usage is TRBJ1-1, with 8 bases lining up with TRBD1. Germline-derived CDR1 and CDR2 are SGHTA and FQGTGA. V shed 2 bases, J shed 3 bases, and the junction held 2 bases outside the gene matches. CDR3 size: 14 residues. The chain's CDR3 is CASSLGQGYTEAFF. The CDR3 DNA reads as TGTGCCAGCAGCTTAGGACAGGGATACACTGAAGCTTTCTTT.

This sequence joins TRBV7-2 and TRBJ1-1; the match to TRBD1 covers 7 bases. The CDR3 runs to 14 residues. Germline CDR1 is SGHTA and CDR2 is FQGNSA. V trimming: 5 bases; J trimming: 6 bases; junction bases outside the gene matches: 9. The DNA of the CDR3 is TGTGCCAGCAGCCTCGCCGGGACAGAATCTGAAGCTTTCTTT. This codes for CASSLAGTESEAFF. The full variable domain, with the rest looked up from reference TRBV7-2 and TRBJ1-1, is GAGVSQSPSNKVTEKGKDVELRCDPISGHTALYWYRQSLGQGLEFLIYFQGNSAPDKSGLPSDRFSAERTGGSVSTLTIQRTQQEDSAVYLCASSLAGTESEAFFGQGTRLTVV.

This clone was observed once. CDR3 bases: TGTGCCAGCAGCCAAGCACGGACAGGACGCTCTGGGGCCAACGTCCTGACTTTC. As protein: CASSQARTGRSGANVLTF. J is TRBJ2-6 and V is TRBV3-1 (or the pseudogene TRBV3-2), with 7 bases identical to TRBD1. CDR1 LGHDT and CDR2 YNNKEL come from the germline V gene (reference sequence). J gave up 0 bases and V 1 base, and 6 bases lay outside the gene matches. The length of the CDR3 is 18 residues.

The genes are TRBV3-1 (or the pseudogene TRBV3-2) and TRBJ2-1, with D tentatively TRBD1 (6 bases). CDR1 is LGHDT, CDR2 YNNKEL, per germline (reference sequence). Trimming left V 4 bases short and J 9 bases short, with 25 bases between. The CDR3 has 17 residues. The CDR3 sequence is CASSPRTAYRVSPEQFF. The CDR3, as DNA: TGTGCCAGCAGCCCCCGAACCGCGTACAGGGTTAGTCCTGAGCAGTTCTTC.

The chain employs TRBV14 and TRBJ2-7; D perhaps matches TRBD2 (6 bases). This CDR3 is 15 amino acids long. CDR1 and CDR2 (germline): SGHDN, FVKESK. V was cut by 1 base and J by 0 bases, with 10 bases left in between. The CDR3: CASSQVEGFSYEQYF. In DNA, the CDR3 is TGTGCCAGCAGCCAAGTGGAGGGATTCTCCTACGAGCAGTACTTC.

The chain couples TRBV2 to TRBJ2-3, with 9 bases fitting TRBD1. Germline V gene sequence: CDR1 SNHLY, CDR2 FYNNEI. V shed 8 bases and J 4 bases; nucleotides not matched to a gene: 7. This CDR3 has 14 amino acids. The CDR3 protein is CASSRDRASDTQYF. For the CDR3, the DNA is TGTGCCAGCTCCCGGGACAGGGCCTCAGATACGCAGTATTTT.

The chain employs TRBV29-1 and TRBJ1-1, with D possibly matching TRBD1 (5 bases). V was cut by 4 bases and J by 1 base, with 19 bases left in between. Germline CDR1 and CDR2: SQVTM and ANQGSEA. This CDR3 has 16 amino acids. This CDR3 reads CSVVRWVGVENTEAFF. The CDR3 coding sequence is TGCAGCGTTGTAAGATGGGTAGGGGTAGAGAACACTGAAGCTTTCTTT. Filled out from reference TRBV29-1 and TRBJ1-1, the complete variable domain reads SAVISQKPSRDICQRGTSLTIQCQVDSQVTMMFWYRQQPGQSLTLIATANQGSEATYESGFVIDKFPISRPNLTFSTLTVSNMSPEDSSIYLCSVVRWVGVENTEAFFGQGTRLTVV.

This clone was counted once. The rearrangement joins TRBV19 to TRBJ1-2; D perhaps matches TRBD1 (6 bases). Trimming pared 5 bases from V and 7 bases from J, leaving 23 bases between. This CDR3 comprises 16 residues. Per germline, CDR1 LNHDA and CDR2 SQIVND (reference sequence). CDR3 in DNA: TGTGCCAGTAGTCACGTCGGACAGCCGTCGACGGCTGGCTACACCTTC. This encodes CASSHVGQPSTAGYTF.

The J gene is TRBJ2-7, the V gene TRBV11-2, with TRBD2 as a possible D gene (6 bases). The CDR3 contains 16 residues. Germline V gives CDR1 SGHAT, CDR2 FQNNGV. V lost 5 bases and J 0 bases, leaving 17 bases between the germline ends. DNA for the CDR3: TGTGCCAGCAGCATACCCGGACTACACACCTCCTACGAGCAGTACTTC. Translated, it gives CASSIPGLHTSYEQYF.

This chain uses TRBV6-4 with TRBJ1-2; D ambiguous. Germline lookup yields CDR1 MRHNA and CDR2 SNTAGT. The CDR3 spans 15 residues. Trimming shortened V by 0 bases and J by 8 bases, and 16 bases separated the two germline ends. As DNA, the CDR3 is TGTGCCAGCAGTGACTCCACCGGGGAAAGTGGCGGCTACACCTTC. It is translated as CASSDSTGESGGYTF.

The chain employs TRBV6-1 and TRBJ1-1; no clear D gene. The germline V gene has CDR1 MNHNS and CDR2 SASEGT. The CDR3 has 14 amino acids. Trimming stripped 1 base from V and 1 base from J, with 7 bases between. The CDR3 DNA reads TGTGCCAGCAGTGAAGGGTACAGGAACACTGAAGCTTTCTTT. This sequence encodes CASSEGYRNTEAFF.

The rearrangement joins TRBV25-1 to TRBJ1-2; D is ambiguous. The V and J ends lost 1 base and 4 bases respectively, with 1 base between them. The germline CDR1 and CDR2 sequences are MGHDK and SYGVNS. The CDR3 covers 11 residues. The CDR3 region is CASSESYGYTF. CDR3 in DNA: TGTGCCAGCAGTGAATCCTATGGCTACACCTTC.

V is TRBV30 and J is TRBJ1-2; no firm D call. Trimming stripped 2 bases from V and 2 bases from J, with 18 bases between. This CDR3 comprises 16 residues. Germline V lookup: CDR1 GTSNPN, CDR2 SVGIG (reference sequence). The CDR3 is CAWSPSGSPGNYGYTF. The CDR3 DNA reads as TGTGCCTGGAGTCCGTCCGGTTCCCCGGGGAACTATGGCTACACCTTC.